A single sample gave rise to the 11 T cell receptor beta chains below, sequenced in a study of cytomegalovirus exposure and HLA in healthy donors. The PCR made use of 60 Vbeta and 13 Jbeta primers. TCRdb's table, derived via immunoSEQ multiplex PCR, lists solely in-frame clones and lacks some. The table for this sample gives about 120,000 clones. The specimen was PBMCs. The receptors shown here come from a man aged 25 to 40 in good health and CMV-seronegative.

The CDR3 DNA reads as TGTGCCAGCAGTTACTCTGCAGGGAGGGTAGGTGGCTACACCTTC. It translates to CASSYSAGRVGGYTF. This chain links TRBV6-6 with TRBJ1-2; possible D gene TRBD1, 5 bases. The CDR3 contains 15 residues. Germline CDR1 and CDR2: MNHNY and SVGAGI (reference sequence). V lost 0 bases and J lost 7, with 15 bases in between.

V usage is TRBV7-9 and J usage is TRBJ1-2; D remains ambiguous. Trimming shortened V by 4 bases and J by 3 bases, and 12 bases separated the two germline ends. The CDR3 loop spans 14 amino acids. The germline V gene has CDR1 SEHNR and CDR2 FQNEAQ (reference sequence). The CDR3 loop is CASSWTGVDYGYTF. CDR3 in DNA: TGTGCCAGCAGCTGGACCGGGGTGGACTATGGCTACACCTTC.

The CDR3, as DNA: TGTGCCAGCAGCGTAGGGGGGCTAGCGGGGGGGCACACCGGGGAGCTGTTTTTT. This translates into CASSVGGLAGGHTGELFF. The chain has TRBV9 and TRBJ2-2, with TRBD2 matching 12 bases. With 0 bases clipped from V and 3 bases from J, the junction kept 6 bases outside the gene matches. Germline CDR1 reads SGDLS; CDR2 reads YYNGEE. This CDR3 is 18 amino acids long. Full variable domain (rest looked up from reference TRBV9 and TRBJ2-2): DSGVTQTPKHLITATGQRVTLRCSPRSGDLSVYWYQQSLDQGLQFLIQYYNGEERAKGNILERFSAQQFPDLHSELNLSSLELGDSALYFCASSVGGLAGGHTGELFFGEGSRLTVL.

V is TRBV7-2 and J is TRBJ1-2, with 9 bases identical to TRBD1. J lost 6 bases, V lost 2 bases, and 7 bases had no gene match. The germline V gene encodes CDR1 SGHTA and CDR2 FQGNSA. This CDR3 contains 15 residues. CDR3 in DNA: TGTGCCAGCAGCTTATGGGGACAGGGCTTGGATGGCTACACCTTC. It encodes CASSLWGQGLDGYTF.

J is TRBJ1-2 and V is TRBV27; D remains ambiguous. Germline V gene lookup returns CDR1 MNHEY and CDR2 SMNVEV (reference sequence). The CDR3 is made up of 14 amino acids. V lost 5 bases, J lost 4 bases, and 14 bases lay in between. This chain's CDR3 is CASSPQAAAYGYTF. In nucleotides, the CDR3 is TGTGCCAGCAGTCCCCAGGCAGCCGCCTATGGCTACACCTTC.

V and J are TRBV4-1 and TRBJ1-5, with 8 bases aligning to TRBD1. J was trimmed by 6 bases and V by 1 base; bases with no gene match: 5. The CDR3 extends over 15 amino acids. In germline, CDR1 is MGHRA, CDR2 YSYEKL. The CDR3 protein is CASSQGDRGGQPQHF. The CDR3 DNA sequence: TGCGCCAGCAGCCAAGGAGACAGGGGTGGTCAGCCCCAGCATTTT.

The chain has TRBV25-1 and TRBJ2-2, with D perhaps TRBD1 (6 bases). This CDR3 spans 14 amino acids. V dropped 5 bases and J dropped 3 bases, with 10 bases sitting between them. CDR1 is MGHDK and CDR2 is SYGVNS in the germline V gene. CDR3 amino acids: CASSQGWYTGELFF. In nucleotides, the CDR3 is TGTGCCAGCAGTCAGGGGTGGTACACCGGGGAGCTGTTTTTT.

This rearrangement joins TRBV20-1 to TRBJ2-1, with TRBD2 as a possible D gene (6 bases). V lost 6 bases to trimming and J lost 4 bases, with 7 bases between them. The CDR3 covers 11 residues. The germline V gene encodes CDR1 DFQATT and CDR2 SNEGSKA (reference sequence). For the CDR3, the DNA is TGCAGTGCGGCGGGGTACAATGAGCAGTTCTTC. Amino acid sequence: CSAAGYNEQFF.

The V gene is TRBV6-1, the J gene TRBJ1-5; unclear D gene. Trimming removed 8 bases from V and 6 bases from J, with 8 bases in between. This CDR3 comprises 11 residues. CDR1 MNHNS and CDR2 SASEGT come from the germline V gene. CDR3 bases: TGTGCCAGCGGTCGGAGTCAGCCCCAGCATTTT. Translation: CASGRSQPQHF.

The chain joins TRBV5-5 to TRBJ1-3, with D perhaps TRBD1 (5 bases). The length of the CDR3 is 15 residues. Germline CDR1 and CDR2: SGHKS and YYEKEE (reference sequence). V lost 4 bases and J 4 bases, leaving 15 bases between the germline ends. The CDR3 DNA follows: TGTGCCAGCAGCCGTACTTGGGACTGGGGAAACACCATATATTTT. Its protein is CASSRTWDWGNTIYF.

The chain joins TRBV7-2 to TRBJ2-3; D is undetermined. The CDR3 sequence is 13 residues long. V dropped 4 bases and J dropped 8 bases, with 13 bases sitting between them. CDR1 and CDR2 from the germline V gene are SGHTA and FQGNSA. The CDR3 sequence is CASSSQSAPTQYF. In DNA form, the CDR3 reads TGTGCCAGCAGCTCCCAGTCTGCCCCTACGCAGTATTTT.